The 9 T cell receptor beta chains listed next were all sequenced from one sample in a study of blood T cell repertoires in COVID-19. The repertoire was sequenced with immunoSEQ multiplex PCR; TCRdb's copy has only in-frame clones and lacks some. The sample carries some 70,000 clones, roughly 85% recorded once. Sequencing was done on a sample of peripheral blood. These receptors were obtained from a man between 25 and 39 years old with acute or convalescent COVID-19.

J is TRBJ1-6 and V is TRBV3-1 (or the pseudogene TRBV3-2); possibly TRBD1 for D (5 bases). Trimming pared 4 bases from V and 9 bases from J, leaving 16 bases between. From germline, CDR1 is LGHDT and CDR2 YNNKEL (reference sequence). The CDR3 is 15 residues long. The CDR3 region is CASSRQGEVGSPLHF. In DNA, the CDR3 is TGTGCCAGCAGCCGCCAGGGTGAGGTTGGTTCACCCCTCCACTTT.

This clone has a single count. The chain carries TRBV6-2 or TRBV6-3 and TRBJ2-7, with TRBD2 as a possible D gene (6 bases). The V gene's germline CDR1 is MNHEY and CDR2 SVGEGT. CDR3 length equals 15 residues. V dropped 0 bases and J dropped 4 bases, with 13 bases sitting between them. The CDR3 bases are TGTGCCAGCAGTTACTCGGGCGGGACGATTTACGAGCAGTACTTC. This codes for CASSYSGGTIYEQYF.

J is TRBJ1-2 and V is TRBV3-1 (or the pseudogene TRBV3-2); D is possibly TRBD1 (5 bases). Per the germline V gene, CDR1 is LGHDT and CDR2 is YNNKEL (reference sequence). The CDR3 length is 14 residues. The V end lost 6 bases, the J end lost 2 bases, and 13 bases lay between the germline ends. CDR3 bases: TGTGCCAGCAGTCCCGGGGGGGGGAACTATGGCTACACCTTC. Encoded protein: CASSPGGGNYGYTF.

The CDR3 region is CSDGTSVYNEQFF. In nucleotides, the CDR3 is TGCAGCGACGGGACTAGCGTCTACAATGAGCAGTTCTTC. This rearrangement joins TRBV29-1 to TRBJ2-1; 10 bases agree with TRBD2. The germline gives CDR1 SQVTM, CDR2 ANQGSEA. The ends lost 7 bases at V and 3 bases at J; junction bases unmatched: 3. The CDR3 runs 13 residues.

The chain recombines TRBV5-1 with TRBJ2-6; D is undetermined. This CDR3 is 15 amino acids long. The germline V gene has CDR1 SGHRS and CDR2 YFSETQ. With 5 bases removed from V and 1 base from J, the gap between germline ends came to 10 bases. Written as DNA, the CDR3 is TGCGCCAGCAGTCAAACAGAGTCTGGGGCCAACGTCCTGACTTTC. Protein sequence: CASSQTESGANVLTF.

This sequence joins TRBV28 and TRBJ2-2, with a tentative D call TRBD2 (6 bases). Trimming pared 0 bases from V and 2 bases from J, leaving 7 bases between. CDR3 size: 15 residues. CDR1 is MDHEN and CDR2 is SYDVKM in the germline V gene. Here the CDR3 reads CASSLWRGNTGELFF. Here the CDR3 DNA reads TGTGCCAGCAGTTTATGGCGGGGTAACACCGGGGAGCTGTTTTTT.

This clone has more than one count but fewer than ten. This chain joins TRBV28 and TRBJ2-2, with D possibly being TRBD2 (5 bases). CDR1 and CDR2 from the germline V gene are MDHEN and SYDVKM. Trimming removed 8 bases at V and 4 bases at J, with 14 bases between. The CDR3 contains 14 residues. The CDR3 DNA follows: TGTGCCAGCTTTGCGAGGGTTGGCACCGGGGAGCTGTTTTTT. Encoded protein: CASFARVGTGELFF. Full variable domain (rest looked up from reference TRBV28 and TRBJ2-2): DVKVTQSSRYLVKRTGEKVFLECVQDMDHENMFWYRQDPGLGLRLIYFSYDVKMKEKGDIPEGYSVSREKKERFSLILESASTNQTSMYLCASFARVGTGELFFGEGSRLTVL.

The chain employs TRBV3-1 (or the pseudogene TRBV3-2) and TRBJ1-2; no reliable D call. The CDR3 sequence is 15 residues long. Trimming removed 1 base at V and 4 bases at J, with 13 bases between. The V gene's germline CDR1 is LGHDT and CDR2 YNNKEL (reference sequence). CDR3 nucleotides: TGTGCCAGCAGCCAAGTGATTACACGCCGCTATGGCTACACCTTC. Its protein is CASSQVITRRYGYTF.

This clone was recorded once. The chain combines TRBV7-9 with TRBJ1-2; 9 bases agree with TRBD1. V gave up 5 bases and J gave up 8 bases; unmatched junction bases: 6. CDR1 is SEHNR, CDR2 FQNEAQ, per germline (reference sequence). The CDR3 has 13 amino acids. The CDR3 sequence is CASSPDGTGGYTF. The CDR3 region has the DNA TGTGCCAGCAGCCCCGACGGGACAGGGGGCTACACCTTC.